Listed below are T cell receptor beta chains from one sample, sequenced in a study of blood T cell repertoires in COVID-19. The data were produced by immunoSEQ multiplex PCR, yet TCRdb's version contains in-frame clones alone and is incomplete. Among about 480,000 clones listed, roughly 90% were seen once. Sequencing was performed on PBMCs or T cells enriched from blood (not recorded which). The receptor source for this set is a woman between 40 and 50 years old who had recovered from COVID-19. CDR3s include the opening cysteine and the closing phenylalanine or tryptophan. A D gene is named only where the DNA matches it firmly. The size field is filled for only some rows; it gives once, few, many or a size class.

CDR3 DNA	CDR3 protein	V gene	clone size	D gene	J gene
TGCGCCAGCAGCCAAGAGAGCTCCGGGAGGGTGCAGCCCCAGCATTTT	CASSQESSGRVQPQHF	TRBV4-1	-	-	TRBJ1-5
TGTGCCACCAGTGACCCGGACACTGAAGCTTTCTTT	CATSDPDTEAFF	TRBV24-1	-	-	TRBJ1-1
TGTGCCAGCAGCCAAGACCGAGGGGGTGGCTACACCTTC	CASSQDRGGGYTF	TRBV14	-	-	TRBJ1-2
TGCGCCAGCAGCTTGACCCCCCAGCGGGAGGGCTTGTCTCGGCAGTACTTC	CASSLTPQREGLSRQYF	TRBV5-1	-	TRBD2	TRBJ2-7
TGTGCCATCAGTGACGTGAGGGGGGGAGTCTACAATGAGCAGTTCTTC	CAISDVRGGVYNEQFF	TRBV10-3	-	-	TRBJ2-1
TGCGCCAGCAGCCAAGATCCTAATAGGGGGACCGGCTACACCTTC	CASSQDPNRGTGYTF	TRBV4-3	-	-	TRBJ1-2
TGTGCCAGCAGCTTGGGGCCCCATAAGAATTACACAGATACGCAGTATTTT	CASSLGPHKNYTDTQYF	TRBV13	-	-	TRBJ2-3
TGTGCCAGCAGGACCCGCCCGGGGCTAGCGGGAGACCACTACGAGCAGTACTTC	CASRTRPGLAGDHYEQYF	TRBV11-2	-	TRBD2	TRBJ2-7
TGCGCCAGCAGCTTGGAACTTGATACCTACAATGAGCAGTTCTTC	CASSLELDTYNEQFF	TRBV5-1	-	-	TRBJ2-1
TGTGCCAGCAGCTTAGCGCAGGCGGGAGGAGTCGACAATGAGCAGTTCTTC	CASSLAQAGGVDNEQFF	TRBV7-7	-	TRBD2	TRBJ2-1
TGCAGCGTTGAAGCCGTCGACAGGGGCTGGAAGCGTGGCTACACCTTC	CSVEAVDRGWKRGYTF	TRBV29-1	-	TRBD1	TRBJ1-2
TGTGCCACCAGCGTAAAGAACACCGGGGAGCTGTTTTTT	CATSVKNTGELFF	TRBV24-1	-	-	TRBJ2-2
TGTGCCAGTAGTATCGGGGTGGCCTACTATGGCTACACCTTC	CASSIGVAYYGYTF	TRBV19	-	-	TRBJ1-2
TGTGCCAGCAGTTCCCCCCTTCGACAGGGTGGTAATTCACCCCTCCACTTT	CASSSPLRQGGNSPLHF	TRBV27	-	TRBD1	TRBJ1-6
TGTGCCAGCAGCCCTTGGACTAGCGGGAGTGAGAAGGAGCTGTTTTTT	CASSPWTSGSEKELFF	TRBV3-1/TRBV3-2	-	TRBD2	TRBJ2-2
TGTGCAAGTCGCTTAGCGCCACTAGCGGGAGCCAGCTCCTACAATGAGCAGTTCTTC	CASRLAPLAGASSYNEQFF	TRBV12-2	-	-	TRBJ2-1
TGTGCCAGCAGCCAAGCCGACAGGGGACTACTCTATGGCTACACCTTC	CASSQADRGLLYGYTF	TRBV3-1/TRBV3-2	-	TRBD1	TRBJ1-2
TGTGCCATCAGTGAAAGGGGGTTCGAAAAACTGTTTTTT	CAISERGFEKLFF	TRBV10-3	-	-	TRBJ1-4
TGCGCCAGCAGCCAAGGACAGAATTTAGCCAAAAACATTCAGTACTTC	CASSQGQNLAKNIQYF	TRBV4-1	-	-	TRBJ2-4
TGTGCCAGCAGTACGACAGGGGGCTATAAAGCTTTCTTT	CASSTTGGYKAFF	TRBV12-3/TRBV12-4	many	TRBD1	TRBJ1-1
TGTGCCAGTACTTTTGGAAACACCATATATTTT	CASTFGNTIYF	TRBV19	-	-	TRBJ1-3
TGTGCCAGCAGTTGGACTAGTGACGGAGATACGCAGTATTTT	CASSWTSDGDTQYF	TRBV6-2/TRBV6-3	-	TRBD2	TRBJ2-3
TGTGCCAGCAGCGCAGGTACTGGTCGGGAGACCCAGTACTTC	CASSAGTGRETQYF	TRBV7-9	-	-	TRBJ2-5
TGTGCCAGCAGTTTAGGACTGGATTACTCTGGAAACACCATATATTTT	CASSLGLDYSGNTIYF	TRBV6-5	-	-	TRBJ1-3
TGTGCCAGCTCACCGCGAATGAGACAAGAGACCCAGTACTTC	CASSPRMRQETQYF	TRBV18	once	-	TRBJ2-5
TGTGCCATCAGTCGACAGGGTCCGGCCTCTGGAAACACCATATATTTT	CAISRQGPASGNTIYF	TRBV10-3	-	TRBD1	TRBJ1-3
TGTGCCAGCAGTCCAGGGACAGGGCCCAACACTGAAGCTTTCTTT	CASSPGTGPNTEAFF	TRBV2	-	TRBD1	TRBJ1-1
TGTGCCAGCAGCCCTGACAGGGCTGGACGAGTCTCTGGGGCCAACGTCCTGACTTTC	CASSPDRAGRVSGANVLTF	TRBV5-6	-	TRBD1	TRBJ2-6
TGCAGTGCTAGTAGTGGGACAGGGGGCACTGAAAAACTGTTTTTT	CSASSGTGGTEKLFF	TRBV20-1	-	TRBD1	TRBJ1-4
TGTGCCAGCAGCTTGGTTCATAGAACGGGAGCGGGCGGGGAGCTGTTTTTT	CASSLVHRTGAGGELFF	TRBV5-4	-	-	TRBJ2-2
TGTGCCAGCAGCATCTTTACAGGCCTCTCCTACAATGAGCAGTTCTTC	CASSIFTGLSYNEQFF	TRBV13	-	-	TRBJ2-1
TGTGCCAGCAGCTTGGGCCGTTCGGGGAAAGGAGAGACCCAGTACTTC	CASSLGRSGKGETQYF	TRBV5-4	-	-	TRBJ2-5
TGTGCCAGCAGCGGGACAGGGGGGTCACCCCTCCACTTT	CASSGTGGSPLHF	TRBV7-2	-	TRBD1	TRBJ1-6
TGTGCCAGCAGCTTAGGACAGGGGGGCGGCTACACCTTC	CASSLGQGGGYTF	TRBV7-2	-	TRBD1	TRBJ1-2